This T cell receptor beta chain was captured in a study of blood T cell repertoires in COVID-19. Study summary: Some COVID-19 samples were acute and others convalescent; all came from the United States, Italy and Spain. PBMCs, B-cell-depleted T cells, or T cells provided the cDNA or gDNA that made up the material.

Original analysis: Amplified reference gene primers provided the basis for estimating nucleated cell counts. Sequencing was performed with immunoSEQ multiplex PCR; in TCRdb, only in-frame clones are kept and a portion is missing. Clone size and the V and J calls come from that table; the DNA yielded D and trimming. The sample consists of 100,000 to 150,000 clones, approximately 86% of them appearing once. There are 15 residues in the CDR3. Per the germline V gene, CDR1 is MDHEN and CDR2 is SYDVKM. V lost 0 bases and J 0 bases, leaving 6 bases between the germline ends. The chain recombines TRBV28 with TRBJ1-3; D not resolved. The sequenced sample was peripheral blood. The TCR comes from a woman between 45 and 60 years old with active or convalescent COVID-19. CDR3 amino acids: CASSLWSGSGNTIYF. The CDR3, as DNA: TGTGCCAGCAGTTTATGGTCGGGCTCTGGAAACACCATATATTTT.